This passage covers 5 T cell receptor beta chains from one sample sequenced in a study of response to subunit inactivated influenza vaccine. TCRdb processed the RT-PCR reads anew with MiXCR; each CDR3 protein has one entry. The sample holds about 700,000 distinct CDR3 sequences, around 16% seen once. The source material was PBMCs from blood, sampled 11 to 12 days after vaccination. These receptors all come from a man aged 50 or older who received an inactivated influenza vaccine.

V and J are TRBV24-1 and TRBJ2-5; TRBD1 aligns across 8 bases. Germline V gene data show CDR1 as KGHDR and CDR2 as SFDVKD. V shed 3 bases and J 1 base; nucleotides not matched to a gene: 6. There are 16 residues in the CDR3. DNA for the CDR3: TGTGCCACCAGTGATCCCAGGGGGCCCGGCCAAGAGACCCAGTACTTC. It is translated as CATSDPRGPGQETQYF.

This clonotype was counted only a few times. The V and J genes are TRBV12-3 or TRBV12-4 and TRBJ1-2; D is ambiguous. Trimming removed 5 bases from V and 5 bases from J, with 15 bases in between. The CDR3 loop spans 14 amino acids. The CDR3 sequence: CASSQAGIGYGYTF. CDR3 nucleotides: TGTGCCAGCAGTCAGGCGGGGATCGGTTATGGCTACACCTTC.

This clonotype was seen ten or more times. The chain joins TRBV20-1 to TRBJ2-1, with 15 bases aligning to TRBD2. V was pared by 5 bases and J by 9 bases, with 8 bases of the junction left unmatched. Germline V gene sequence: CDR1 DFQATT, CDR2 SNEGSKA (reference sequence). The CDR3 is made up of 15 amino acids. CDR3 DNA: TGCAGTGCTTACTCCGGACTAGCGGGGGGGACTGAGCAGTTCTTC. This sequence encodes CSAYSGLAGGTEQFF.

The chain employs TRBV7-2 and TRBJ2-2, with D unresolved. Deletions cut 3 bases from V and 7 bases from J, with 12 bases between. Germline loops: CDR1 SGHTA, CDR2 FQGNSA. This CDR3 has 14 residues. The CDR3 is CASSLKRANGELFF. CDR3 in DNA: TGTGCCAGCAGCTTGAAAAGGGCTAACGGGGAGCTGTTTTTT.

This clonotype has a handful of counts. The genes are TRBV6-1 and TRBJ2-3; D possibly uses TRBD1 or TRBD2 (6 bases each). CDR1 is MNHNS and CDR2 is SASEGT in the germline V gene. The CDR3 runs 15 residues. Trimming left V 2 bases short and J 3 bases short, with 12 bases between. CDR3 coding DNA: TGTGCCAGCAGTGAAACCGGAGGGGGGACAGATACGCAGTATTTT. It specifies CASSETGGGTDTQYF.